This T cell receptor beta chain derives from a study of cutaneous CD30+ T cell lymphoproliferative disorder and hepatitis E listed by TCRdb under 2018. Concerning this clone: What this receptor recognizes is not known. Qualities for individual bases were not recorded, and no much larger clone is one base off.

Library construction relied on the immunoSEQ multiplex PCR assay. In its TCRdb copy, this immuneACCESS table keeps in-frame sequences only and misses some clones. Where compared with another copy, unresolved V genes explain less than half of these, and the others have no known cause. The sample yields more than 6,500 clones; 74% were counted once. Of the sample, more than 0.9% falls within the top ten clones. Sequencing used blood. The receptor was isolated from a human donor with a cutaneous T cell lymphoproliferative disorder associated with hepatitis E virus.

The DNA is as follows: TGTGCCAGCATCACATCTGGAAACACCATATATTTT. It codes for CASITSGNTIYF. In this chain, TRBV7-9 is recombined with TRBJ1-3; no D gene call is confident. Trimming at the junction amounts to 7 bases on V and 1 base on J, and the germline ends lie 5 bases apart. From the cysteine up to the phenylalanine, the CDR3 has a length of 12 residues. Here the CDR3 DNA is all that survives: 36 bases in frame from base 1. CDR1 and CDR2 (SEHNR, FQNEAQ) derive from the germline V gene (reference sequence).